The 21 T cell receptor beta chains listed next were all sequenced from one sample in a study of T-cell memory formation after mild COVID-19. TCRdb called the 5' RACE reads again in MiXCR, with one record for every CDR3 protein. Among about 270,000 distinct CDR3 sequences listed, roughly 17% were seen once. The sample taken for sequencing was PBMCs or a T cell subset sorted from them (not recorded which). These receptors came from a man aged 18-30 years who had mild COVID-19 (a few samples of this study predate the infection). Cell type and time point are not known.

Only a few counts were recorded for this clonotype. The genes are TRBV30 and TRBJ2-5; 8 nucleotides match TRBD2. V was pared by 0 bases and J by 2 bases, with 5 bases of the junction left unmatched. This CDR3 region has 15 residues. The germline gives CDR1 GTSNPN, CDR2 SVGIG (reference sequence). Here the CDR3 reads CAWSVTGGGQETQYF. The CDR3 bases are TGTGCCTGGAGTGTAACCGGCGGGGGGCAAGAGACCCAGTACTTC.

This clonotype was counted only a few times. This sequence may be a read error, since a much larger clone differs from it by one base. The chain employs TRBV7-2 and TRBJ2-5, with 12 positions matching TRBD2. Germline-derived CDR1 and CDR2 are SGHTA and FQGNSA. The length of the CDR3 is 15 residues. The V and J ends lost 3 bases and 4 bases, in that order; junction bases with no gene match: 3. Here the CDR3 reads CASSFLAGGLETQYF. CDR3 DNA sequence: TGTGCCAGCAGCTTCCTAGCGGGGGGGCTAGAGACCCAGTACTTC. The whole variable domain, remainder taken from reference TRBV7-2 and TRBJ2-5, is GAGVSQSPSNKVTEKGKDVELRCDPISGHTALYWYRQSLGQGLEFLIYFQGNSAPDKSGLPSDRFSAERTGGSVSTLTIQRTQQEDSAVYLCASSFLAGGLETQYFGPGTRLLVL.

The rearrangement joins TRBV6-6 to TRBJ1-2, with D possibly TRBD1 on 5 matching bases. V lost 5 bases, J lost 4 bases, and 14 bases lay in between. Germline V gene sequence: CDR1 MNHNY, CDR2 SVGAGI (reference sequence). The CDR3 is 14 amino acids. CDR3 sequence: CASSGWGYGYGYTF. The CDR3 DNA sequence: TGTGCCAGCAGTGGCTGGGGGTACGGCTATGGCTACACCTTC.

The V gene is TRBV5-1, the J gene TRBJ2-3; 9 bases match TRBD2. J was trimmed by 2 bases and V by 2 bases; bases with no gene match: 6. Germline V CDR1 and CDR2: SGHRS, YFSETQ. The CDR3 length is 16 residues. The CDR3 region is CASSLFQRGVTDTQYF. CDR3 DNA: TGCGCCAGCAGCTTATTTCAGCGGGGGGTCACAGATACGCAGTATTTT.

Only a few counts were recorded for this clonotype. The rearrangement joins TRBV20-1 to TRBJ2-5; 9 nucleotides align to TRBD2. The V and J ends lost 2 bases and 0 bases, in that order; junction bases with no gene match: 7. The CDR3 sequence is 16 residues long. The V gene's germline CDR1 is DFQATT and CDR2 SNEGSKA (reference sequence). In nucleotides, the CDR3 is TGCAGTGCTAGATTTAGCGGGGGCGAGTACCAAGAGACCCAGTACTTC. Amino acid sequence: CSARFSGGEYQETQYF.

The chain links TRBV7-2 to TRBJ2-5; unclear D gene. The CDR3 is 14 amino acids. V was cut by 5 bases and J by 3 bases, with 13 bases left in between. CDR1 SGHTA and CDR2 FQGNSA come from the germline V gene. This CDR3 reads CASSQDFWEETQYF. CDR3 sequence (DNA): TGTGCCAGCAGCCAAGATTTCTGGGAAGAGACCCAGTACTTC.

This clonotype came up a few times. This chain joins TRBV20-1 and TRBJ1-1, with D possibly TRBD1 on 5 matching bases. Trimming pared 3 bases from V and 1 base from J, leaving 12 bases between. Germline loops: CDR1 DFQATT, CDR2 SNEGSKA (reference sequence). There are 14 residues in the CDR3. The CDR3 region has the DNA TGCAGTGCTAGGACCGGGACGGGGAACACTGAAGCTTTCTTT. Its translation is CSARTGTGNTEAFF.

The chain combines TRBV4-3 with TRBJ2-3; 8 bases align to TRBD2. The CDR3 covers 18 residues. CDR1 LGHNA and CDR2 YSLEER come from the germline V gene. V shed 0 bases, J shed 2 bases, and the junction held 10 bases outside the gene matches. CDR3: CASSQDREGTDYTDTQYF. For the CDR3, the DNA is TGCGCCAGCAGCCAAGACCGGGAGGGGACTGACTACACAGATACGCAGTATTTT.

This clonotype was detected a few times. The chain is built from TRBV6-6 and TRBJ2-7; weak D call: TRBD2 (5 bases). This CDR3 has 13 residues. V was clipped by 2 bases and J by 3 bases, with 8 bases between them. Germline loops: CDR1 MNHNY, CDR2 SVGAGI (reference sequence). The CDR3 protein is CASSYLGIYEQYF. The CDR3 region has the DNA TGTGCCAGCAGTTACCTCGGGATCTACGAGCAGTACTTC.

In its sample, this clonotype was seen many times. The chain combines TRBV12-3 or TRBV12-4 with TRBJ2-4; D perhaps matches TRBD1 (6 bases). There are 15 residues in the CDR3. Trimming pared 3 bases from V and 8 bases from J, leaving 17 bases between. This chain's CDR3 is CASSFSLWGQDIQYF. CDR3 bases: TGTGCCAGCAGTTTCTCGTTGTGGGGGCAGGACATTCAGTACTTC.

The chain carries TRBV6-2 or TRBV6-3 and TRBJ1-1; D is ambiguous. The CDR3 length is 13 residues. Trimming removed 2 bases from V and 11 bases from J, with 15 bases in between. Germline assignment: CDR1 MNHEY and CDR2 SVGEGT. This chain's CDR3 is CASSYGVPEVAFF. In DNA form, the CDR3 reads TGTGCCAGCAGTTACGGAGTTCCCGAGGTGGCTTTCTTT.

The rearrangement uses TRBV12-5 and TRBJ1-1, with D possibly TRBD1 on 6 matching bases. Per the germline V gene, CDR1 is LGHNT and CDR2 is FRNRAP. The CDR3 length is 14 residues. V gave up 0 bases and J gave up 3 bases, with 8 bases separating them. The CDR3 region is CASGLVGGHTEAFF. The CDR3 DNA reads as TGTGCTAGTGGTTTGGTCGGGGGGCACACTGAAGCTTTCTTT.

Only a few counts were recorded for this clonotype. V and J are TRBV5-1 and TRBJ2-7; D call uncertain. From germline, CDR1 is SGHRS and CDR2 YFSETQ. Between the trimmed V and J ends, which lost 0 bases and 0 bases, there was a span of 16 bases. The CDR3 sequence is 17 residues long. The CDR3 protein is CASSLASRTASSYEQYV. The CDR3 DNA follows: TGCGCCAGCAGCTTGGCTTCCCGGACGGCAAGCTCCTACGAGCAGTACGTC.

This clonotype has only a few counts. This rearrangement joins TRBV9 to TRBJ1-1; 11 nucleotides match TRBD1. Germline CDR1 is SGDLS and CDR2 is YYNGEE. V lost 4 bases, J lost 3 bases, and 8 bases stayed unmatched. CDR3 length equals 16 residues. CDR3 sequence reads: CASSLAPGQGDTEAFF. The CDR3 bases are TGTGCCAGCAGCCTCGCCCCGGGACAGGGGGACACTGAAGCTTTCTTT.

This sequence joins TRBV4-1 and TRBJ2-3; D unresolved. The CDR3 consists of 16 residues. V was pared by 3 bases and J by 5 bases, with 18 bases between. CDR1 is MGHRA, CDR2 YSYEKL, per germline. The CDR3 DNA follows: TGCGCCAGCAGCCACCCGAGTCCGGGCGGAGAAGATACGCAGTATTTT. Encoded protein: CASSHPSPGGEDTQYF.

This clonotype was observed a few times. DNA of the CDR3: TGTGCCAGTAGAGACAGGGGGTGGACTGAAGCTTTCTTT. It specifies CASRDRGWTEAFF. The chain carries TRBV19 and TRBJ1-1; 9 bases map to TRBD1. The CDR3 runs 13 residues. In germline, CDR1 is LNHDA, CDR2 SQIVND (reference sequence). Germline trimming cut 6 bases from V and 5 bases from J; bases unmatched to any gene: 4.

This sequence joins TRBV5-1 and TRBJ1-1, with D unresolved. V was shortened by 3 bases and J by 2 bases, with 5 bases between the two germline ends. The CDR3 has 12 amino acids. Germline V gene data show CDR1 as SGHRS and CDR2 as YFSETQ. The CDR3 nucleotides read TGCGCCAGCAGCTATGATAACACTGAAGCTTTCTTT. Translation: CASSYDNTEAFF.

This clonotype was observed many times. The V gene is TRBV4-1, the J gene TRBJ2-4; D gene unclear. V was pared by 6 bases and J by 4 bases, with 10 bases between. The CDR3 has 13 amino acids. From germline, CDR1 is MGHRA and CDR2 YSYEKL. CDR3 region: CASSGFSKNIQYF. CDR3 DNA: TGCGCCAGCAGTGGCTTCTCTAAAAACATTCAGTACTTC.

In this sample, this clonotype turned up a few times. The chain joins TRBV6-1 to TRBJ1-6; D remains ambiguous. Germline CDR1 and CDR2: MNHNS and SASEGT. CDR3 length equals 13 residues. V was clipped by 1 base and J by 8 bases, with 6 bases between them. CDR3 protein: CASSEDGDSPLHF. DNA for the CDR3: TGTGCCAGCAGTGAAGATGGGGATTCACCCCTCCACTTT.

For the CDR3, the DNA is TGCAGTGCTATATACGGGTCAACCGGCACTGAAGCTTTCTTT. Its translation: CSAIYGSTGTEAFF. The rearrangement uses TRBV20-1 and TRBJ1-1; unclear D gene. Germline lookup yields CDR1 DFQATT and CDR2 SNEGSKA (reference sequence). The length of the CDR3 is 14 residues. Trimming removed 4 bases at V and 4 bases at J, with 16 bases between.

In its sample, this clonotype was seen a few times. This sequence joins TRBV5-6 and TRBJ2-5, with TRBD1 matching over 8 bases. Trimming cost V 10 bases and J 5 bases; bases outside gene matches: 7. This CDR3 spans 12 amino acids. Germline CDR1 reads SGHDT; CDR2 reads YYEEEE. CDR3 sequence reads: CAAGRDRETQYF. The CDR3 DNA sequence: TGTGCCGCAGGCCGGGACAGGGAGACCCAGTACTTC.